These 22 T cell receptor beta chains were all obtained from the same sample, sequenced in a study of CD8 T cells in ankylosing spondylitis (dated by TCRdb to about 2017). Library generation was performed with 5' RACE. Reads for this sample came from an Illumina HiSeq 2500. TCRdb redid the processing of the public reads, applying fastp at Q25 and MiXCR, and retained in-frame beta chains. Here each entry gathers all rows of one CDR3 protein and keeps the most common genes and DNA. The sample includes about 360,000 distinct CDR3 sequences, with more than 20% observed a single time. The ten largest clonotypes hold around 13% of the sample. The sequenced sample was blood, either unsorted or a sorted T cell fraction (not recorded which). Receptors originate from a male donor with ankylosing spondylitis or in good health (not recorded which).

This clonotype was picked up a small number of times. The rearrangement joins TRBV12-3 or TRBV12-4 to TRBJ2-1; 10 nucleotides agree with TRBD2. Losses at the gene ends were 6 bases for V and 4 bases for J; bases not matched to a gene: 12. The CDR3 length is 17 residues. The CDR3: CASRLMEAGGEYNEQFF. DNA for the CDR3: TGTGCCAGCAGACTTATGGAAGCGGGGGGGGAGTACAATGAGCAGTTCTTC.

The chain couples TRBV29-1 to TRBJ2-1; TRBD1 matches at 8 bases. Trimming at V came to 4 bases and at J to 2 bases, leaving 4 bases not matched to a gene. The germline gives CDR1 SQVTM, CDR2 ANQGSEA. The CDR3 is 14 residues long. The CDR3 is CSVVGTGPYNEQFF. The DNA of the CDR3 is TGCAGCGTTGTAGGGACAGGTCCCTACAATGAGCAGTTCTTC.

This clonotype has ten or more counts. The rearrangement links TRBV28 to TRBJ2-1, with 10 bases aligning to TRBD2. The J segment lost 8 bases and the V segment lost 6 bases, leaving 16 bases of the junction unmatched. This CDR3 spans 17 amino acids. Germline assignment: CDR1 MDHEN and CDR2 SYDVKM. The CDR3 DNA sequence: TGTGCCAGCAGCCTCTGGACTAGCGGCGTAGTCGTGGATGAGCAGTTCTTC. It codes for CASSLWTSGVVVDEQFF.

The chain is built from TRBV7-6 and TRBJ2-7, with 7 nucleotides matching TRBD1. CDR3 length: 15 residues. The germline V gene has CDR1 SGHVS and CDR2 FNYEAQ. V shed 4 bases and J 2 bases; nucleotides not matched to a gene: 8. Here the CDR3 reads CASSSEAGTAYEQYF. CDR3 DNA: TGTGCCAGCAGCTCTGAAGCCGGGACAGCCTACGAGCAGTACTTC.

This chain links TRBV12-3 or TRBV12-4 with TRBJ2-2; D might be TRBD1 (6 bases). This CDR3 has 14 amino acids. V was cut by 10 bases and J by 5 bases, with 17 bases left in between. The CDR3 reads CAITAGAGTGELFF. For the CDR3, the DNA is TGTGCCATCACAGCAGGGGCCGGAACCGGGGAGCTGTTTTTT.

V is TRBV29-1 and J is TRBJ1-2; no clear D gene. Trimming took 4 bases from V and 3 from J, leaving 9 bases between them. In germline, CDR1 is SQVTM, CDR2 ANQGSEA. The CDR3 has 12 residues. CDR3 sequence: CSVGDTYYGYTF. The DNA for the CDR3 is TGCAGCGTTGGTGACACCTACTATGGCTACACCTTC.

V gene TRBV10-3 combines with J gene TRBJ2-7; D not resolved. Germline CDR1 ENHRY, CDR2 SYGVKD. This CDR3 contains 13 residues. V was cut by 3 bases and J by 1 base, with 7 bases left in between. CDR3 DNA sequence: TGTGCCATCAGTGATGGAGTTTCCTACGAGCAGTACTTC. It codes for CAISDGVSYEQYF.

V gene TRBV4-2 combines with J gene TRBJ1-1, with unresolved D. V was cut by 2 bases and J by 0 bases, with 4 bases left in between. Per the germline V gene, CDR1 is LGHNA and CDR2 is YNFKEQ. The CDR3 has 13 residues. The CDR3 region has the DNA TGTGCCAGCAGCCAAATGGTGAACACTGAAGCTTTCTTT. Translated: CASSQMVNTEAFF.

This clonotype occurred once. This chain links TRBV28 with TRBJ2-7; a possible D gene is TRBD1 (6 bases). Trimming removed 4 bases at V and 6 bases at J, with 10 bases between. This CDR3 comprises 12 residues. In germline, CDR1 is MDHEN, CDR2 SYDVKM. The CDR3 reads CASSYRVVEQYF. The CDR3 nucleotides are TGTGCCAGCAGTTACAGGGTGGTCGAGCAGTACTTC.

This clonotype has a handful of counts. This rearrangement joins TRBV6-5 to TRBJ2-1, with 7 bases that match TRBD2. The CDR3 has 16 residues. Germline V gene data show CDR1 as MNHEY and CDR2 as SVGAGI. Germline trimming cut 2 bases from V and 7 bases from J; bases unmatched to any gene: 11. The CDR3 DNA sequence: TGTGCCAGCAGTTACGGCGGCGGGGGATCGAGAAATGAGCAGTTCTTC. Translated: CASSYGGGGSRNEQFF.

The gene calls are TRBV11-2 and TRBJ2-1; a weak D match, TRBD2 (5 bases). Trimming stripped 10 bases from V and 2 bases from J, with 15 bases between. Germline CDR1 and CDR2: SGHAT and FQNNGV. CDR3 length equals 14 residues. The CDR3 bases are TGTGCCACCGGAGCGGCCGTCCCCTACAATGAGCAGTTCTTC. Translating it yields CATGAAVPYNEQFF. The entire variable domain, with the rest obtained from reference TRBV11-2 and TRBJ2-1, is as follows: EAGVAQSPRYKIIEKRQSVAFWCNPISGHATLYWYQQILGQGPKLLIQFQNNGVVDDSQLPKDRFSAERLKGVDSTLKIQPAKLEDSAVYLCATGAAVPYNEQFFGPGTRLTVL.

The chain links TRBV20-1 to TRBJ2-7, with 11 positions matching TRBD1. Trimming removed 5 bases from V and 1 base from J; junction bases left unmatched: 4. Per germline, CDR1 DFQATT and CDR2 SNEGSKA (reference sequence). The CDR3 contains 14 residues. Here the CDR3 DNA reads TGCAGTGCTGTCCGGGACAGGGGGTCCTACGAGCAGTACTTC. As protein: CSAVRDRGSYEQYF.

The chain uses TRBV12-3 or TRBV12-4 and TRBJ2-1, with TRBD1 matching over 8 bases. V lost 1 base to trimming and J lost 3 bases; unmatched junction nucleotides: 11. This CDR3 region has 18 residues. CDR3 DNA: TGTGCCAGCAGTTTAGAAAAGGGGGACAGGCGCCTCTACAATGAGCAGTTCTTC. It is translated as CASSLEKGDRRLYNEQFF.

The chain combines TRBV4-1 with TRBJ2-1; weak D call: TRBD2 (5 bases). The V end was cut by 2 bases, the J end by 5 bases, with 16 bases between. The V gene's germline CDR1 is MGHRA and CDR2 YSYEKL. The CDR3 extends over 16 amino acids. The CDR3 DNA sequence: TGCGCCAGCAGCCAACAAGGACTCCCGGCTGACAATGAGCAGTTCTTC. It specifies CASSQQGLPADNEQFF.

This clonotype showed up just a few times. The chain is built from TRBV12-3 or TRBV12-4 and TRBJ1-1; D call uncertain. This CDR3 region has 10 residues. V lost 2 bases to trimming and J lost 8 bases, with 3 bases between them. CDR3 in DNA: TGTGCCAGCAGTTTACACGAAGCTTTCTTT. Protein product: CASSLHEAFF.

A few counts support this clonotype. The chain recombines TRBV20-1 with TRBJ2-4; D not resolved. This CDR3 spans 16 amino acids. CDR1 is DFQATT, CDR2 SNEGSKA, per germline (reference sequence). Trimming stripped 2 bases from V and 1 base from J, with 15 bases between. The CDR3 nucleotides are TGCAGTGCTAGACCCGCCCTCGGAAGGGCCAAAAACATTCAGTACTTC. It codes for CSARPALGRAKNIQYF.

V gene TRBV10-3 combines with J gene TRBJ1-2; possibly TRBD1 for D (5 bases). The CDR3 totals 14 residues. Trimming shortened V by 0 bases and J by 6 bases, and 11 bases separated the two germline ends. CDR1 is ENHRY, CDR2 SYGVKD, per germline. The CDR3 is CAISESLGGDGYTF. The CDR3 coding sequence is TGTGCCATCAGTGAGTCTCTGGGAGGGGATGGCTACACCTTC.

This chain links TRBV3-1 with TRBJ2-1; D not certain. Germline V CDR1 and CDR2: LGHDT, YNNKEL (reference sequence). The CDR3 spans 15 residues. The V end lost 0 bases, the J end lost 3 bases, and 9 bases lay between the germline ends. CDR3 residues: CASSQDLDGYNEQFF. Written as DNA, the CDR3 is TGTGCCAGCAGCCAAGATCTAGACGGCTACAATGAGCAGTTCTTC.

This clonotype was seen more than once but under ten times. J is TRBJ2-2 and V is TRBV20-1; D is undetermined. Germline V gene sequence: CDR1 DFQATT, CDR2 SNEGSKA (reference sequence). Trimming stripped 4 bases from V and 5 bases from J, with 11 bases between. CDR3 size: 13 residues. CDR3 nucleotides: TGCAGTGCTAAGCAAATTTTAACCGGGGAGCTGTTTTTT. Amino acid sequence: CSAKQILTGELFF.

Here the CDR3 DNA reads TGTGCCAGCAGCCAAGCAGGGTCCGGCTCCTACAATGAGCAGTTCTTC. Its translation: CASSQAGSGSYNEQFF. V gene TRBV4-2 combines with J gene TRBJ2-1; TRBD1 is a possible D gene (5 bases). CDR1 LGHNA and CDR2 YNFKEQ come from the germline V gene. Trimming shortened V by 1 base and J by 0 bases, and 10 bases separated the two germline ends. The CDR3 is 16 residues long.

This clonotype was seen a handful of times. The genes are TRBV5-4 and TRBJ2-1, with TRBD2 as a possible D gene (6 bases). CDR1 and CDR2 (germline): SGHNT, YYREEE (reference sequence). CDR3 length: 12 amino acids. V gave up 0 bases and J gave up 9 bases, with 7 bases separating them. The CDR3 coding sequence is TGTGCCAGCAGCTTGGTCGGGAGTGAGCAGTTCTTC. Residues: CASSLVGSEQFF.

The rearrangement links TRBV15 to TRBJ2-2; D not resolved. Looked up from germline, CDR1 is LNHNV and CDR2 is YYDKDF (reference sequence). The CDR3 sequence is 12 residues long. The V end lost 5 bases, the J end lost 3 bases, and 4 bases lay between the germline ends. CDR3 region: CATSGYTGELFF. CDR3 DNA sequence: TGTGCCACCAGCGGGTACACCGGGGAGCTGTTTTTT.